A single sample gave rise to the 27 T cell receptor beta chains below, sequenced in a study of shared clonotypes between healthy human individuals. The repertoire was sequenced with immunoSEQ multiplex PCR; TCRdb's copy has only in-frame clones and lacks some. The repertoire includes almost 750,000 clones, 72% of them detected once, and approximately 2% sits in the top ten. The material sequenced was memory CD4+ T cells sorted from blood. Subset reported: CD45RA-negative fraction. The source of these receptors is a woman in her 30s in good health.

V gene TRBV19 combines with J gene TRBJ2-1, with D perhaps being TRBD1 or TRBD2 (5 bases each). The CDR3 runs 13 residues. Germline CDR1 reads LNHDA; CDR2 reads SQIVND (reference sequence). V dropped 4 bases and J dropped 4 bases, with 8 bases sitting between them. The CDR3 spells CASSTGTYNEQFF. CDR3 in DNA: TGTGCCAGTAGTACCGGGACGTACAATGAGCAGTTCTTC.

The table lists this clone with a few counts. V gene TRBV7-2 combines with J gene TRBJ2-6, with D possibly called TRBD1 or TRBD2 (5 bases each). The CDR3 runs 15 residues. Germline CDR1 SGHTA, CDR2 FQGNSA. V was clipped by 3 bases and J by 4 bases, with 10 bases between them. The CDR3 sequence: CASSLDGTGANVLTF. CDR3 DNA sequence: TGTGCCAGCAGCTTGGATGGGACCGGGGCCAACGTCCTGACTTTC.

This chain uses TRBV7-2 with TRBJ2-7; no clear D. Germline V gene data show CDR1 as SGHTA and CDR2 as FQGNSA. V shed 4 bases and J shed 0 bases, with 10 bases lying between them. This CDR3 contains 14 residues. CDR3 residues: CASSSGPASYEQYF. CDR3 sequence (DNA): TGTGCCAGCAGCTCAGGACCCGCCTCCTACGAGCAGTACTTC.

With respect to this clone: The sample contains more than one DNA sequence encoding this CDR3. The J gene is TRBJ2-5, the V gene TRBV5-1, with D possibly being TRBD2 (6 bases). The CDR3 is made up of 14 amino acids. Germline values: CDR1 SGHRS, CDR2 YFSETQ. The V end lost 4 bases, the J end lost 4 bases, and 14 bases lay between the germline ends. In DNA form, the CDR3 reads TGCGCCAGCAGCCCCGGGACGGAGGGAGAGACCCAGTACTTC. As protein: CASSPGTEGETQYF.

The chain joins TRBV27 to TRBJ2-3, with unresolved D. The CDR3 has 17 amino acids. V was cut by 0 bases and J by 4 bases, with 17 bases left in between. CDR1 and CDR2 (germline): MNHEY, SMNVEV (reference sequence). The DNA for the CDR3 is TGTGCCAGCAGTTTATCGTCTAGTTACGTGGGCGCAGATACGCAGTATTTT. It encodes CASSLSSSYVGADTQYF.

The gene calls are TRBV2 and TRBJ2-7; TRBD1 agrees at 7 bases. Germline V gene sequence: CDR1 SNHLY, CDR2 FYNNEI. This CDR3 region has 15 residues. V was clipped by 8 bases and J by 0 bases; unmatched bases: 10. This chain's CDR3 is CASQPQGTASYEQYF. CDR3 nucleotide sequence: TGTGCCAGCCAACCACAGGGGACGGCCTCCTACGAGCAGTACTTC. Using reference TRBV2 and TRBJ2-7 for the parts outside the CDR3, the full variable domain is EPEVTQTPSHQVTQMGQEVILRCVPISNHLYFYWYRQILGQKVEFLVSFYNNEISEKSEIFDDQFSVERPDGSNFTLKIRSTKLEDSAMYFCASQPQGTASYEQYFGPGTRLTVT.

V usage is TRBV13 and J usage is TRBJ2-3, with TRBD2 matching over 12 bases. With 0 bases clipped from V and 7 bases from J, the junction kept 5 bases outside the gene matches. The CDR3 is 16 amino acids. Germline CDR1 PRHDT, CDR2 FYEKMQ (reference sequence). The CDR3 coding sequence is TGTGCCAGCAGCTTAGGGGCTAGCGGGAGGGCCTATACGCAGTATTTT. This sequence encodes CASSLGASGRAYTQYF.

CDR3 nucleotides: TGTGCCACCAGCAGATTCCGGGACAGGGGGGTGAATAGCAATCAGCCCCAGCATTTT. Translating it yields CATSRFRDRGVNSNQPQHF. The rearrangement uses TRBV15 and TRBJ1-5; 11 nucleotides agree with TRBD1. Trimming removed 2 bases from V and 0 bases from J; junction bases left unmatched: 9. Germline V CDR1 and CDR2: LNHNV, YYDKDF (reference sequence). The CDR3 has 19 amino acids.

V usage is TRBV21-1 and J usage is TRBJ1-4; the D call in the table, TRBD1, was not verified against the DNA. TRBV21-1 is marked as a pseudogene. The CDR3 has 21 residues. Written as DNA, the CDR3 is TGTGCCAGCAGCAAAGATATTTCGGCTCGGCAGGGGGCCTCAACTAATGAAAAACTGTTTTTT. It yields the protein CASSKDISARQGASTNEKLFF.

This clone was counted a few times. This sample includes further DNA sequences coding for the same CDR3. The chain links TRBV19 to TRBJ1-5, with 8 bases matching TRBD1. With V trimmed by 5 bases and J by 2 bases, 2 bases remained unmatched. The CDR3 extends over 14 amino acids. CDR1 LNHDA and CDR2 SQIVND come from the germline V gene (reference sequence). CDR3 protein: CASSVTGGNQPQHF. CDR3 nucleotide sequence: TGTGCCAGTAGTGTGACAGGGGGCAATCAGCCCCAGCATTTT.

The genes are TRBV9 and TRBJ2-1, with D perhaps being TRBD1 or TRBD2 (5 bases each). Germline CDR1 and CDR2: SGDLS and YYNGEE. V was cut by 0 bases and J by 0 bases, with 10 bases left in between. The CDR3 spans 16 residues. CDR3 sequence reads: CASSVGGRSSYNEQFF. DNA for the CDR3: TGTGCCAGCAGCGTAGGGGGGAGAAGCTCCTACAATGAGCAGTTCTTC. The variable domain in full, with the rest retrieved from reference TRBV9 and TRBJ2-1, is DSGVTQTPKHLITATGQRVTLRCSPRSGDLSVYWYQQSLDQGLQFLIQYYNGEERAKGNILERFSAQQFPDLHSELNLSSLELGDSALYFCASSVGGRSSYNEQFFGPGTRLTVL.

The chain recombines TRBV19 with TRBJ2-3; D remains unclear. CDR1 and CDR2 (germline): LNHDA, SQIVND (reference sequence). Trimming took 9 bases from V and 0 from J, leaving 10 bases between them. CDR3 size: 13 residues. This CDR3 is CASRISSTDTQYF. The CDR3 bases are TGTGCCAGCCGCATATCTAGCACAGATACGCAGTATTTT.

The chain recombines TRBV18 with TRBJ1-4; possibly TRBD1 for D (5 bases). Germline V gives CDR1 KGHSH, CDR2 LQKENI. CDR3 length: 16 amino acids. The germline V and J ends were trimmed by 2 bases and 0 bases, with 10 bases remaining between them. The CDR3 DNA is TGTGCCAGCTCACCAGACAGCCTTGCAACTAATGAAAAACTGTTTTTT. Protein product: CASSPDSLATNEKLFF.

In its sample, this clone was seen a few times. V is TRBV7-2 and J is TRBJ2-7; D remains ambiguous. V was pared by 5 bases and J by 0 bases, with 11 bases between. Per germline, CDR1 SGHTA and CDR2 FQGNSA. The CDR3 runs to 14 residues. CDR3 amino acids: CASSPMGTSYEQYF. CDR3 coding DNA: TGTGCCAGCAGCCCCATGGGCACCTCCTACGAGCAGTACTTC. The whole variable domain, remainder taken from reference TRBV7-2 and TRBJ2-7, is GAGVSQSPSNKVTEKGKDVELRCDPISGHTALYWYRQSLGQGLEFLIYFQGNSAPDKSGLPSDRFSAERTGGSVSTLTIQRTQQEDSAVYLCASSPMGTSYEQYFGPGTRLTVT.

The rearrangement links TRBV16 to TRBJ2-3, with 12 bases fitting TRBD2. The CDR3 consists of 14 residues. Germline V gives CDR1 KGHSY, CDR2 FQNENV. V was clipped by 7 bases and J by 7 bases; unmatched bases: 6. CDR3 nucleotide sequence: TGTGCCAGCACCCGGACTAGCGGGGACTATACGCAGTATTTT. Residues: CASTRTSGDYTQYF. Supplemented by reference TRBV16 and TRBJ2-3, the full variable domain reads GEEVAQTPKHLVRGEGQKAKLYCAPIKGHSYVFWYQQVLKNEFKFLISFQNENVFDETGMPKERFSAKCLPNSPCSLEIQATKLEDSAVYFCASTRTSGDYTQYFGPGTRLTVL.

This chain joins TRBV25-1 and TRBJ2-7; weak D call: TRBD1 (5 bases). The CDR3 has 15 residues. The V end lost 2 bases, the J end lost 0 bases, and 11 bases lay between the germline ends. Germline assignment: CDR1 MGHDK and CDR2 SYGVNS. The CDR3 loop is CASSETDNGSYEQYF. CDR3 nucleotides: TGTGCCAGCAGTGAAACGGACAACGGCTCCTACGAGCAGTACTTC.

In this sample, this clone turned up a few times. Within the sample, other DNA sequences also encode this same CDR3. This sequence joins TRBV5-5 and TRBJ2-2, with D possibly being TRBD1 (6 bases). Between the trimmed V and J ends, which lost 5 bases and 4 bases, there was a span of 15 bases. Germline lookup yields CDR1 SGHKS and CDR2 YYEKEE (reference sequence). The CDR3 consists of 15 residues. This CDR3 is CASSLPGAGTGELFF. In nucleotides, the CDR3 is TGTGCCAGCAGTTTGCCAGGGGCGGGCACCGGGGAGCTGTTTTTT.

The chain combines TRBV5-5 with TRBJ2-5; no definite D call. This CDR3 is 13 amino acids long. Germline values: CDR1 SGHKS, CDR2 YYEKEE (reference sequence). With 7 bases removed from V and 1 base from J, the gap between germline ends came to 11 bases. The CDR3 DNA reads TGTGCCAGCGCCCGACACCTCCAAGAGACCCAGTACTTC. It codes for CASARHLQETQYF.

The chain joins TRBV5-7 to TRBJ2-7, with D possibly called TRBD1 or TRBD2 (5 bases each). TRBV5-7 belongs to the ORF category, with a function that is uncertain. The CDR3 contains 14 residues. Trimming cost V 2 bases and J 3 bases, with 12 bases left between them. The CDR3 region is CASSLRDRDYEQYF. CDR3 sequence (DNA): TGTGCCAGCAGCTTAAGGGACCGAGACTACGAGCAGTACTTC.

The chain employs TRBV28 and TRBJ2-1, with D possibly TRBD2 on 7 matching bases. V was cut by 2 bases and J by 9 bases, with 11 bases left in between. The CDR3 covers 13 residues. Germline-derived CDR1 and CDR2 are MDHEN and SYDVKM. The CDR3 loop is CASSLPGGREQFF. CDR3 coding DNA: TGTGCCAGCAGTTTACCCGGGGGGCGTGAGCAGTTCTTC.

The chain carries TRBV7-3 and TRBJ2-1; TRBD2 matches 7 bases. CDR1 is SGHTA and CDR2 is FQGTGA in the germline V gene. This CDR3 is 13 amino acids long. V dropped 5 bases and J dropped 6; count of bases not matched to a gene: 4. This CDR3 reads CASSTSASNEQFF. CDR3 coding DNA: TGTGCCAGCAGCACTAGCGCGTCCAATGAGCAGTTCTTC.

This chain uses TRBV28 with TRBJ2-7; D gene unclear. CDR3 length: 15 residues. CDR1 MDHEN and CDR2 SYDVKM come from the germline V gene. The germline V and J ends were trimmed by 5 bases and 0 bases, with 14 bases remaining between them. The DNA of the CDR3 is TGTGCCAGCAGTGGGGTCTCGAGAGCCTCCTACGAGCAGTACTTC. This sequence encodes CASSGVSRASYEQYF.

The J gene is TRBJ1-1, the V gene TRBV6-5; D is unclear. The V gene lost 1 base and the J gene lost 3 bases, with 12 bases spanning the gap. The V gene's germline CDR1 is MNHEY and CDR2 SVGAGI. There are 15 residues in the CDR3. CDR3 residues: CASSYYKHGDTEAFF. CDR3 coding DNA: TGTGCCAGCAGTTACTACAAACATGGAGACACTGAAGCTTTCTTT.

CDR3 in DNA: TGTGCTAGTGGTTTGGTAGTAGTGGGAGGACTTTCGTATGAGCAGTTCTTC. Its translation is CASGLVVVGGLSYEQFF. The chain employs TRBV12-5 and TRBJ2-1; D possibly corresponds to TRBD2 (6 bases). The V gene lost 0 bases and the J gene lost 8 bases, with 20 bases spanning the gap. CDR1 and CDR2 from the germline V gene are LGHNT and FRNRAP. The CDR3 has 17 residues.

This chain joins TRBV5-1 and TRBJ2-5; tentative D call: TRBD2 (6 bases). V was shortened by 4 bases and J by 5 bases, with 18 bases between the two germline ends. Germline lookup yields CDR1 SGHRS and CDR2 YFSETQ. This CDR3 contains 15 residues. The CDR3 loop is CASSLGGSGSETQYF. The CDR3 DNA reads TGCGCCAGCAGCCTGGGGGGTAGTGGGTCGGAGACCCAGTACTTC.

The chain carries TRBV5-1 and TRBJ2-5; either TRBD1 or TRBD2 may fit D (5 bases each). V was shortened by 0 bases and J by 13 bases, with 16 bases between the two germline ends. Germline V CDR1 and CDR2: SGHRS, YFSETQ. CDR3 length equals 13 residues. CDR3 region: CASSLAEGQGPYF. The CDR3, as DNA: TGCGCCAGCAGCTTGGCCGAGGGGCAGGGACCGTACTTC.

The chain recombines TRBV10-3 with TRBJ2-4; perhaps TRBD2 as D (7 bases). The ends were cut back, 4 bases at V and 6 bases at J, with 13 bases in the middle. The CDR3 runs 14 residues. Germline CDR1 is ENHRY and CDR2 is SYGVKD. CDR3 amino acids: CAISVGGEGNIQYF. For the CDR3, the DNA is TGTGCCATCAGTGTAGGGGGGGAGGGAAACATTCAGTACTTC.